This record looks at one T cell receptor beta chain sequence and its context. Exclusion criteria comprised other autoimmune diseases, uncontrolled infections, pregnancy or lactation in patients. This sample is drawn from a study of Graves' ophthalmopathy and Graves' hyperthyroidism. Study information: Sampling took place at initial diagnosis, with peripheral blood obtained before any treatment.

The authors amplified TCR beta CDR3 regions, and they did so from RNA transcripts for repertoire sequencing. The authors performed first-round RT-PCR with HTBI primers and then a second-round multiplex PCR. TCRdb analysed the multiplex PCR reads with MiXCR anew, one entry per CDR3 protein. The sample shows just over 400,000 distinct CDR3 sequences, around 20% of them seen only once. Germline V lookup: CDR1 SNHLY, CDR2 FYNNEI. V was trimmed by 8 bases and J by 4 bases, leaving 9 bases between them. This CDR3 is built from 11 residues. This TCR derives from a woman under 30 with stable Graves' hyperthyroidism. The genes are TRBV2 and TRBJ2-7; D remains unclear. Sequencing used peripheral blood. This CDR3 reads CASLGLYEQYF. Here the CDR3 DNA reads TGTGCCAGCCTAGGGTTGTACGAGCAGTACTTC.